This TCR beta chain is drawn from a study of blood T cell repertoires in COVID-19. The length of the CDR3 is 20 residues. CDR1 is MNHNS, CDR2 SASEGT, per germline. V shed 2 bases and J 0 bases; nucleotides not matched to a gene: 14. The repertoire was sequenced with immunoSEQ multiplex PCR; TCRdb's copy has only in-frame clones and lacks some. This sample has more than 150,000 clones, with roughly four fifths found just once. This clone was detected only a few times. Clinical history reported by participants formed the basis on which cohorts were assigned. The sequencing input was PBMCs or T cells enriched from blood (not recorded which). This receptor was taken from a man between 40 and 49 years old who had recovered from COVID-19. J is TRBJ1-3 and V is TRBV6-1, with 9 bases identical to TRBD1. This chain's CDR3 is CASSEYFAGTGLSSGNTIYF. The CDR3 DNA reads TGTGCCAGCAGTGAATATTTCGCCGGGACAGGGCTTTCCTCTGGAAACACCATATATTTT.